These T cell receptor beta chains were read from a single sample in a study of technical replicates of blood from a few donors. Using immunoSEQ multiplex PCR, the repertoire was profiled, and TCRdb retains in-frame clones only, with some absent. Found here are 75,000 to 100,000 clones, roughly 94% of them singletons; the top ten hold roughly 0.25%. Sample: T cells isolated from PBMCs. The receptors were sampled from a human donor in good health. The CDR3 runs from the conserved cysteine through the conserved F or W. Each record gives: CDR3 length, J gene, D gene, clone size, V gene, CDR3 protein, CDR3 DNA. A D gene is named only where the DNA matches it firmly. The size entry is marked missing in some rows and otherwise reads once, few, many or a size class.

len: 14
j_gene: TRBJ2-6
d_gene: NA
abundance: NA
v_gene: TRBV6-1
CDR3aa: CASHRSSGANVLTF
CDR3nt: TGTGCCAGCCACAGAAGCTCTGGGGCCAACGTCCTGACTTTC

len: 15
j_gene: TRBJ1-4
d_gene: TRBD1
abundance: NA
v_gene: TRBV19
CDR3aa: CASSTNRGRGEKLFF
CDR3nt: TGTGCCAGTAGTACCAACAGGGGGCGGGGTGAAAAACTGTTTTTT

len: 13
j_gene: TRBJ1-2
d_gene: TRBD1
abundance: NA
v_gene: TRBV28
CDR3aa: CASSRQGAYGYTF
CDR3nt: TGTGCCAGCAGTAGACAGGGGGCTTATGGCTACACCTTC

len: 13
j_gene: TRBJ2-7
d_gene: NA
abundance: NA
v_gene: TRBV27
CDR3aa: CASSSPLNYEQYF
CDR3nt: TGTGCCAGCAGTTCCCCACTAAACTACGAGCAGTACTTC

len: 12
j_gene: TRBJ2-1
d_gene: NA
abundance: NA
v_gene: TRBV29-1
CDR3aa: CSVEQGNNEQFF
CDR3nt: TGCAGCGTTGAGCAGGGAAACAATGAGCAGTTCTTC

len: 14
j_gene: TRBJ2-7
d_gene: TRBD2
abundance: NA
v_gene: TRBV7-9
CDR3aa: CATAPLAGVYEQYF
CDR3nt: TGTGCCACGGCCCCACTAGCGGGAGTGTACGAGCAGTACTTC

len: 11
j_gene: TRBJ2-1
d_gene: NA
abundance: NA
v_gene: TRBV10-2
CDR3aa: CASSSGNEQFF
CDR3nt: TGCGCCAGCAGTAGCGGAAATGAGCAGTTCTTC

len: 13
j_gene: TRBJ1-1
d_gene: NA
abundance: NA
v_gene: TRBV6-5
CDR3aa: CASSYIMNTEAFF
CDR3nt: TGTGCCAGCAGTTACATCATGAACACTGAAGCTTTCTTT

len: 13
j_gene: TRBJ2-5
d_gene: NA
abundance: NA
v_gene: TRBV5-1
CDR3aa: CASSVQGRETQYF
CDR3nt: TGCGCCAGCAGCGTGCAGGGGCGAGAGACCCAGTACTTC

len: 13
j_gene: TRBJ1-2
d_gene: TRBD1
abundance: NA
v_gene: TRBV15
CDR3aa: CATSARTGDGYTF
CDR3nt: TGTGCCACCAGCGCTCGGACAGGGGATGGCTACACCTTC

len: 14
j_gene: TRBJ2-2
d_gene: TRBD2
abundance: NA
v_gene: TRBV2
CDR3aa: CASSRTSVTGELFF
CDR3nt: TGTGCCAGCAGTAGGACTAGCGTGACCGGGGAGCTGTTTTTT

len: 17
j_gene: TRBJ1-6
d_gene: NA
abundance: NA
v_gene: TRBV18
CDR3aa: CASSQTPGARDNSPLHF
CDR3nt: TGTGCCAGCTCACAAACCCCGGGTGCCAGAGATAATTCACCCCTCCACTTT

len: 14
j_gene: TRBJ1-6
d_gene: NA
abundance: NA
v_gene: TRBV27
CDR3aa: CASSFDSQGSPLHF
CDR3nt: TGTGCCAGCAGTTTTGACAGCCAGGGCTCACCCCTCCACTTT

len: 14
j_gene: TRBJ2-1
d_gene: TRBD1
abundance: NA
v_gene: TRBV5-1
CDR3aa: CASSFAGQDNEQFF
CDR3nt: TGCGCCAGCAGCTTCGCGGGACAGGACAATGAGCAGTTCTTC

len: 16
j_gene: TRBJ2-2
d_gene: TRBD2
abundance: NA
v_gene: TRBV6-5
CDR3aa: CASSYSGLLSPRELFF
CDR3nt: TGTGCCAGCAGTTACTCGGGACTACTTTCTCCGCGGGAGCTGTTTTTT

len: 15
j_gene: TRBJ2-7
d_gene: NA
abundance: NA
v_gene: TRBV6-1
CDR3aa: CASSLSSAGSYEQYF
CDR3nt: TGTGCCAGCAGCCTCTCGTCTGCAGGCTCCTACGAGCAGTACTTC

len: 15
j_gene: TRBJ1-6
d_gene: NA
abundance: NA
v_gene: TRBV7-3
CDR3aa: CASSLSSQGSSPLHF
CDR3nt: TGTGCCAGCAGCTTAAGCAGCCAGGGTAGTTCACCCCTCCACTTT

len: 13
j_gene: TRBJ2-1
d_gene: NA
abundance: NA
v_gene: TRBV5-1
CDR3aa: CASKVQGGNEQFF
CDR3nt: TGCGCCAGCAAAGTTCAGGGGGGCAATGAGCAGTTCTTC

len: 16
j_gene: TRBJ2-7
d_gene: TRBD1
abundance: NA
v_gene: TRBV6-6
CDR3aa: CASSSPPGTAFYEQYF
CDR3nt: TGTGCCAGCAGTTCCCCTCCCGGGACAGCCTTCTACGAGCAGTACTTC

len: 11
j_gene: TRBJ1-2
d_gene: NA
abundance: NA
v_gene: TRBV28
CDR3aa: CASRGGNGYTF
CDR3nt: TGTGCCAGCAGAGGAGGGAATGGCTACACCTTC

len: 11
j_gene: TRBJ2-1
d_gene: NA
abundance: NA
v_gene: TRBV29-1
CDR3aa: CSVERGLYRFF
CDR3nt: TGCAGCGTTGAGCGGGGACTCTACAGGTTCTTC

len: 14
j_gene: TRBJ1-1
d_gene: NA
abundance: NA
v_gene: TRBV28
CDR3aa: CASSLRTGNTEAFF
CDR3nt: TGTGCCAGCAGTTTACGAACAGGGAACACTGAAGCTTTCTTT

len: 17
j_gene: TRBJ2-5
d_gene: NA
abundance: NA
v_gene: TRBV11-2
CDR3aa: CASSRWGLGGAGRTQYF
CDR3nt: TGTGCCAGCAGCCGCTGGGGTTTGGGGGGGGCGGGACGGACCCAGTACTTC

len: 11
j_gene: TRBJ1-2
d_gene: TRBD1
abundance: once
v_gene: TRBV28
CDR3aa: CASSRGQGYTF
CDR3nt: TGTGCCAGCAGTAGGGGACAGGGCTACACCTTC

len: 15
j_gene: TRBJ2-3
d_gene: TRBD1
abundance: NA
v_gene: TRBV9
CDR3aa: CASSVGQGATDTQYF
CDR3nt: TGTGCCAGCAGCGTAGGACAGGGGGCCACAGATACGCAGTATTTT

len: 15
j_gene: TRBJ1-3
d_gene: NA
abundance: NA
v_gene: TRBV4-1
CDR3aa: CASSQDARVGNTIYF
CDR3nt: TGCGCCAGCAGCCAAGATGCCAGGGTGGGAAACACCATATATTTT

len: 16
j_gene: TRBJ2-7
d_gene: TRBD2
abundance: NA
v_gene: TRBV5-4
CDR3aa: CASSLGGASGRDEQYF
CDR3nt: TGTGCCAGCAGCTTGGGGGGGGCTAGCGGGAGAGACGAGCAGTACTTC

len: 14
j_gene: TRBJ1-4
d_gene: NA
abundance: once
v_gene: TRBV2
CDR3aa: CASSERQGGGKLFF
CDR3nt: TGTGCCAGCAGTGAACGGCAGGGAGGTGGGAAACTGTTTTTT